The clone carrying this T cell receptor (beta chain) was detected only once. Its antigen is not known. This entry is derived from a study of beta chain features in type 1 diabetes. On the study more broadly: Cells sorted and examined across all samples totaled over 95 million.

As every portion of the isolated RNA was reverse transcribed, the sequencing read expressed TCRB transcripts. Naive, central memory and regulatory T cell samples produced a mean of roughly 3.9 million reads. Sequenced by immunoSEQ multiplex PCR; TCRdb stores in-frame clones only, minus some. The repertoire holds a few hundred thousand clones, with roughly 13% as singletons. Purities over 95% were achieved in all sorted populations. J gave up 6 bases and V 2 bases, and 4 bases lay outside the gene matches. The CDR3 is 15 amino acids. CDR1 KGHSH and CDR2 LQKENI come from the germline V gene. Study results and limitations: All four CD4+ subsets from Type 1 diabetes patients carried moderately but significantly shorter TCRB CDR3s. The naive, central memory and Treg TCRB repertoires looked more alike in patients than they did in healthy donors.

The chain recombines TRBV18 with TRBJ2-1; 10 positions match TRBD2. Sequenced input: naive CD4+ T cells from blood. This receptor was obtained from a man younger than 45 with type 1 diabetes. This CDR3 reads CASSPSTSGVNEQFF. In DNA, the CDR3 is TGTGCCAGCTCACCAAGTACTAGCGGGGTCAATGAGCAGTTCTTC.